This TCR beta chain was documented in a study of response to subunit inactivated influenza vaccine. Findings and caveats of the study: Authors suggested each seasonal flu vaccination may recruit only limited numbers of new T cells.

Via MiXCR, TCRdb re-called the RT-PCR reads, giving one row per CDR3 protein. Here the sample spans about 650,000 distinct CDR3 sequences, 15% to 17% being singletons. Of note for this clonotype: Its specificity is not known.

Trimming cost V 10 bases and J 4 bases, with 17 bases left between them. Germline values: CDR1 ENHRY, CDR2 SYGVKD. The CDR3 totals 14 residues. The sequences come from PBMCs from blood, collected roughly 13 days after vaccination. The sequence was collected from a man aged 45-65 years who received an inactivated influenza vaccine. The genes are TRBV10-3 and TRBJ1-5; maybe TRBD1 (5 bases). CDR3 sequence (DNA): TGTGCCACCGACAGATCCGAGGGTAATCAGCCCCAGCATTTT. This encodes CATDRSEGNQPQHF.